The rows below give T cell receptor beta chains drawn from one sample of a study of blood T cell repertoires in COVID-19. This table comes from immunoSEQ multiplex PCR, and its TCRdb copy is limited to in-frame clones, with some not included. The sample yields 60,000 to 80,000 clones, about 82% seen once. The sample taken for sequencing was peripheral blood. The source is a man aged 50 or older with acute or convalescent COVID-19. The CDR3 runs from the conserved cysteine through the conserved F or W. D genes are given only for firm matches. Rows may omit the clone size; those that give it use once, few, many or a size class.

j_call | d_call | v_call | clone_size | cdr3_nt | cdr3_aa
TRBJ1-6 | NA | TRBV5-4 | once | TGTGCCAGCAGTTCGGACCGGGAGAGGCATTCACCCCTCCACTTT | CASSSDRERHSPLHF
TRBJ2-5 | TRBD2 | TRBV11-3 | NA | TGTGCCAGCAGCTTAACGGGGGGGGCACAAGAGACCCAGTACTTC | CASSLTGGAQETQYF
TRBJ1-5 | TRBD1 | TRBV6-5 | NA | TGTGCCAGCAGTTACTCGGGGACAGGGCGGAATCAGCCCCAGCATTTT | CASSYSGTGRNQPQHF
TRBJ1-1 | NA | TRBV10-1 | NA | TGCGCCAGCAGGGATGACAGCAGGAACACTGAAGCTTTCTTT | CASRDDSRNTEAFF
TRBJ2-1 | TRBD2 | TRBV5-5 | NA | TGTGCCAGCAGCTTGGGACTAGCGGGGCGCTATGAGCAGTTCTTC | CASSLGLAGRYEQFF
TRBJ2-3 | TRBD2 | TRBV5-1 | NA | TGCGCCAGCAGCTTGCTGCGAAGAAGCCTTATAGCGGGGGGCCCCCGGGTTACGCAGTATTTT | CASSLLRRSLIAGGPRVTQYF
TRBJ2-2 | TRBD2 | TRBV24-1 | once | TGTGCCACCAGCTGGACTAGCGGGGGCACCGGGGAGCTGTTTTTT | CATSWTSGGTGELFF
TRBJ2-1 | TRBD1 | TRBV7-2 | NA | TGTGCCAGCAGCTTAGGACAGGGTCGCTACAATGAGCAGTTCTTC | CASSLGQGRYNEQFF
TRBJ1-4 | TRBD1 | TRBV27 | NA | TGTGCCAGCATGGGGACAGATTATGAAAAACTGTTTTTT | CASMGTDYEKLFF
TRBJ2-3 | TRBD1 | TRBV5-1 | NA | TGCGCCAGTAGCCAGACAGGGGCCTTGAGAGATACGCAGTATTTT | CASSQTGALRDTQYF